This T cell receptor beta chain was captured in a study of shared clonotypes between healthy human individuals. From germline, CDR1 is SGHVS and CDR2 FQNEAQ. The CDR3 contains 16 residues. V lost 1 base and J lost 3, with 15 bases in between. Libraries were prepared by immunoSEQ multiplex PCR; TCRdb keeps only in-frame clonotypes and omits some of them. The sample carries about 1.1 million clones, about 80% recorded once. Only Caucasian adults living in Nashville, Tennessee made up the donor group. The receptor was derived from a man in his late teens or twenties in good health. Some clones in this sample may be carry-over from other donors' samples. The specimen was memory CD4+ T cells from PBMCs. Subset specified: CD45RA-negative fraction. The gene calls are TRBV7-8 and TRBJ1-1, with a weak D call TRBD1 (5 bases). The CDR3 DNA sequence: TGTGCCAGCAGCTTAGAGGGGCAGGGTGCGGACACTGAAGCTTTCTTT. Encoded protein: CASSLEGQGADTEAFF.